This TCR beta chain was recovered during a study of radiotherapy plus CTLA-4 blockade in lung cancer (dated by TCRdb to 2016 to 2018). Turning to the overall study: Objective responses occurred in approximately 19% of enrolled patients, and about 30% achieved disease control. Study-level results and caveats: The strongest predictors of response, as reported, were early dynamic changes in blood T cell clones along with a rise in serum interferon-beta after radiation. After treatment with radiotherapy and ipilimumab, TCR clones that originated in tumors expanded in peripheral blood.

Libraries came from the immunoSEQ multiplex PCR assay. TCRdb's version of the immuneACCESS table is confined to in-frame rearrangements and falls short of the full clone set. An unresolved V gene accounts for under half of the shortfall where checked; the remainder is of unknown origin. For this sample the table gives roughly 88,000 clones, of which roughly 85% were detected only once. The ten top clones hold roughly 0.84% of the sample. This clone was seen a single time. Its antigen specificity is not known. No quality values exist for individual bases; no much larger clone is one base distant. This sample includes further DNA sequences coding for the same CDR3. In this study, focal radiation therapy paired with CTLA-4 blockade (ipilimumab) was tested in patients who had chemo-refractory metastatic non-small-cell lung cancer. Between the V and J ends, shortened by 0 bases and 4 bases respectively, the junction contains 6 bases. Including the terminal cysteine and phenylalanine, the CDR3 comprises 13 residues. Only CDR3 DNA remains: 39 bases, in frame from the first base. The germline V gene (reference sequence) yields SEHNR for CDR1 and FQNEAQ for CDR2.

The sequencing used peripheral blood, collected from a patient treated with radiotherapy plus ipilimumab. The sequence is built from TRBV7-9 and TRBJ2-5; 6 matching bases give a weak D call of TRBD2. This clonotype was obtained from a human donor with non-small cell lung cancer who had stable disease on radiotherapy plus ipilimumab. The DNA is TGTGCCAGCAGCTTAGCGGGGGGAGAGACCCAGTACTTC. It translates as CASSLAGGETQYF.